This entry concerns a single TCR beta chain. Its antigen is still unknown. The entry originates in a study of T-cell reconstitution after alpha-beta-depleted transplantation in children. Unique molecular identifiers featured in how the TCRbeta library was prepared. Via MiXCR, TCRdb re-called the PCR reads, giving one row per CDR3 protein. The table includes about 470,000 distinct CDR3 sequences, 43% detected once. Study findings and constraints: The main origin of T-cell counts and diversity one year after transplant was newly produced T cells. The study reportedly traced alpha-beta T cells about two months after transplant to several hundred expanded graft clones. After transplant, high TCRbeta diversity at day 60 in some patients arose from surviving recipient T cells and thymic progenitors.

The V and J ends lost 6 bases and 1 base respectively, with 8 bases between them. CDR3 length: 13 amino acids. Sequencing was performed on PBMCs, taken before TCRalphabeta/CD19-depleted stem cell transplant. The origin of this receptor is a girl aged 2 to 9 with aplastic anemia, due to receive a stem cell transplant. V gene TRBV12-3 or TRBV12-4 combines with J gene TRBJ2-3, with D possibly matching TRBD2 (5 bases). CDR3 nucleotides: TGTGCCAGCAGACCGAGGGGCACAGATACGCAGTATTTT. It is translated as CASRPRGTDTQYF.